The present T cell receptor (beta chain) was sequenced within a study of T cell responses to AZD1222 COVID-19 vaccine. Study in general: Pooling was applied to second doses at about 4 or about 12 weeks.

CDR3 size: 15 residues. CDR1 and CDR2 from the germline V gene are LGHNA and YSLEER. V was pared by 2 bases and J by 4 bases, with 11 bases between. Study-wide results and limits: Clonal diversity was possibly underestimated; the donors were predominantly white British and more often female.

About this clone: The antigen remains unidentified.

Some clones are missing from TCRdb's copy, which holds only in-frame ones; the method was immunoSEQ multiplex PCR. The sample consists of under 300,000 clones, 90% to 95% of them appearing once. Sequenced here: peripheral blood, sampled on day 0 of AZD1222 vaccination. V gene TRBV4-3 combines with J gene TRBJ2-2; D uncertain. This TCR came from an adult in good health. The CDR3 here is CASSQNVASTGELFF. The DNA for the CDR3 is TGCGCCAGCAGCCAAAACGTAGCCTCCACCGGGGAGCTGTTTTTT.